This T cell receptor (beta chain) was retrieved from a study of PD-L1 blockade in urothelial cancer. Study-level information: Patients with male sex and bladder-origin urothelial cancer accounted for twenty-five of 29 enrolled.

The CDR3 contains 19 residues. CDR1 and CDR2 (germline): MNHNS, SASEGT. V lost 2 bases and J lost 1; bases outside the gene matches: 16. Produced via immunoSEQ multiplex PCR; TCRdb's table is partial and in-frame only. The data show under 120,000 clones, roughly 84% seen once. The sequencing here drew on PBMCs, taken around atezolizumab (anti-PD-L1) treatment. The gene calls are TRBV6-1 and TRBJ1-2, with 7 bases aligning to TRBD1. The TCR sequence derives from a man aged 50-60 years with urothelial cancer. The CDR3 loop reads CASSEKLSGQPNLNYGYTF. Written as DNA, the CDR3 is TGTGCCAGCAGTGAAAAGCTTTCGGGACAGCCAAACCTTAACTATGGCTACACCTTC.